These 31 T cell receptor beta chains were all obtained from the same sample, sequenced in a study of cytomegalovirus exposure and HLA in healthy donors. Primers for the PCR totalled 60 Vbeta and 13 Jbeta. Data came from immunoSEQ multiplex PCR; TCRdb stores just in-frame clones and leaves some out. Here the sample spans 180,000 or so clones, about 82% being singletons. Material: PBMCs. These receptors all come from a man younger than 35 in good health and CMV-seronegative.

V and J are TRBV5-1 and TRBJ1-2; possibly TRBD1 for D (6 bases). The CDR3 is 15 amino acids. V lost 3 bases, J lost 4 bases, and 16 bases lay in between. The germline gives CDR1 SGHRS, CDR2 YFSETQ. The CDR3 sequence: CASSSGQTVGYGYTF. The CDR3 DNA reads as TGCGCCAGCAGCTCGGGACAAACCGTGGGCTATGGCTACACCTTC.

As for this clone: Mismatch with germline at one junction end may stem from a read error. The CDR3 sequence is CASSLGSLSPF. The CDR3 DNA reads TGTGCCAGCAGCTTGGGGTCCCTAAGCCCCTTC. The gene calls are TRBV5-7 and TRBJ1-2; D unresolved. TRBV5-7 is treated as an ORF (open reading frame) with a function not yet certain. CDR3 length equals 11 residues.

The chain joins TRBV7-9 to TRBJ2-1, with TRBD1 matching 9 bases. V trimming: 7 bases; J trimming: 6 bases; junction bases outside the gene matches: 7. CDR1 and CDR2 (germline): SEHNR, FQNEAQ (reference sequence). The CDR3 covers 14 residues. CDR3 loop: CASNTGGAINEQFF. The CDR3 DNA follows: TGTGCCAGCAACACAGGGGGCGCGATCAATGAGCAGTTCTTC.

This clone was seen once. The V and J genes are TRBV9 and TRBJ2-1; 11 bases fit TRBD1. V lost 2 bases to trimming and J lost 8 bases; unmatched junction nucleotides: 6. CDR1 is SGDLS, CDR2 YYNGEE, per germline. The CDR3 length is 15 residues. CDR3 in amino acids: CASSVGTGGKHEQFF. The CDR3 nucleotides are TGTGCCAGCAGCGTCGGGACAGGGGGTAAGCATGAGCAGTTCTTC.

V and J are TRBV9 and TRBJ2-5, with D possibly matching TRBD2 (6 bases). This CDR3 is 15 amino acids long. CDR1 and CDR2 from the germline V gene are SGDLS and YYNGEE. Trimming removed 3 bases at V and 2 bases at J, with 14 bases between. In DNA form, the CDR3 reads TGTGCCAGCAGCGCGGGCGGGATTAGGCAAGAGACCCAGTACTTC. This codes for CASSAGGIRQETQYF.

The gene calls are TRBV28 and TRBJ2-3, with D tentatively TRBD1 (6 bases). CDR1 MDHEN and CDR2 SYDVKM come from the germline V gene. The germline V and J ends were trimmed by 3 bases and 8 bases, with 15 bases remaining between them. This CDR3 is 14 amino acids long. The chain's CDR3 is CASSFLARGGTQYF. The CDR3 DNA sequence: TGTGCCAGCAGTTTCCTAGCTAGAGGGGGTACGCAGTATTTT.

This rearrangement joins TRBV5-1 to TRBJ2-7; D may be TRBD1 (5 bases). The germline CDR1 and CDR2 sequences are SGHRS and YFSETQ. V gave up 5 bases and J gave up 2 bases, with 11 bases separating them. The CDR3 is 13 amino acids. Here the CDR3 reads CASSQTAPYEQYF. The CDR3 bases are TGCGCCAGCAGTCAGACAGCCCCCTACGAGCAGTACTTC.

The chain recombines TRBV7-2 with TRBJ2-2; possibly TRBD1 for D (5 bases). V lost 5 bases and J lost 5, with 12 bases in between. The V gene's germline CDR1 is SGHTA and CDR2 FQGNSA. This CDR3 contains 14 residues. In DNA, the CDR3 is TGTGCCAGCAGCGCCGCGCCAGGGACCGGGGAGCTGTTTTTT. Its protein product is CASSAAPGTGELFF. The full variable domain, rest sourced from reference TRBV7-2 and TRBJ2-2, is GAGVSQSPSNKVTEKGKDVELRCDPISGHTALYWYRQSLGQGLEFLIYFQGNSAPDKSGLPSDRFSAERTGGSVSTLTIQRTQQEDSAVYLCASSAAPGTGELFFGEGSRLTVL.

This chain joins TRBV11-3 and TRBJ2-2, with TRBD2 matching 7 bases. The germline V gene has CDR1 SGHNT and CDR2 YENEEA. Germline trimming cut 1 base from V and 3 bases from J; bases unmatched to any gene: 2. This CDR3 region has 15 residues. The CDR3 region is CASSLVAGDTGELFF. The CDR3 DNA is TGTGCCAGCAGCTTAGTTGCGGGGGACACCGGGGAGCTGTTTTTT. The variable domain in full, with the rest retrieved from reference TRBV11-3 and TRBJ2-2, is EAGVVQSPRYKIIEKKQPVAFWCNPISGHNTLYWYLQNLGQGPELLIRYENEEAVDDSQLPKDRFSAERLKGVDSTLKIQPAELGDSAVYLCASSLVAGDTGELFFGEGSRLTVL.

The chain employs TRBV7-9 and TRBJ1-2, with D possibly matching TRBD1 (5 bases). The CDR3 covers 13 residues. V was pared by 1 base and J by 8 bases, with 11 bases between. The germline CDR1 and CDR2 sequences are SEHNR and FQNEAQ (reference sequence). CDR3: CASSLGGGSGYTF. The CDR3 nucleotides are TGTGCCAGCAGCTTAGGGGGGGGAAGCGGCTACACCTTC.

The V and J genes are TRBV5-3 and TRBJ2-5; no clear D. TRBV5-3 is given ORF status, its function remaining uncertain. This CDR3 has 15 residues. Trimming shortened V by 5 bases and J by 2 bases, and 16 bases separated the two germline ends. CDR3 coding DNA: TGTGCCAGAAGTTTTGATTTGGGCAGACAAGAGACCCAGTACTTC. Protein product: CARSFDLGRQETQYF.

The chain recombines TRBV5-1 with TRBJ2-1; 13 bases fit TRBD2. CDR1 and CDR2 from the germline V gene are SGHRS and YFSETQ. The CDR3 has 18 amino acids. V trimming: 3 bases; J trimming: 7 bases; junction bases outside the gene matches: 13. In DNA form, the CDR3 reads TGCGCCAGCAGCTCTGGACTAGCGGGAGTCGTGGGATGGAATGAGCAGTTCTTC. Translating gives CASSSGLAGVVGWNEQFF. The complete variable domain, with remaining parts taken from reference TRBV5-1 and TRBJ2-1, reads KAGVTQTPRYLIKTRGQQVTLSCSPISGHRSVSWYQQTPGQGLQFLFEYFSETQRNKGNFPGRFSGRQFSNSRSEMNVSTLELGDSALYLCASSSGLAGVVGWNEQFFGPGTRLTVL.

The rearrangement uses TRBV6-5 and TRBJ1-3; D not resolved. The V gene's germline CDR1 is MNHEY and CDR2 SVGAGI. V gave up 0 bases and J gave up 4 bases, with 13 bases separating them. CDR3 length: 16 amino acids. The chain's CDR3 is CASSYSRFLQGNTIYF. In DNA form, the CDR3 reads TGTGCCAGCAGTTACTCGCGCTTCCTGCAAGGAAACACCATATATTTT.

This chain uses TRBV27 with TRBJ2-7; D is uncertain. This CDR3 has 11 amino acids. The ends were cut back, 6 bases at V and 6 bases at J, with 9 bases in the middle. Germline V gives CDR1 MNHEY, CDR2 SMNVEV (reference sequence). The CDR3 nucleotides read TGTGCCAGCAGGCGAGGAACCGAGCAGTACTTC. As protein: CASRRGTEQYF.

In this sample, this clone turned up a few times. The chain links TRBV10-3 to TRBJ1-5, with no clear D. V shed 2 bases and J shed 2 bases, with 7 bases lying between them. CDR1 and CDR2 (germline): ENHRY, SYGVKD. The CDR3 runs to 14 residues. This CDR3 is CAISELLGNQPQHF. The CDR3 region has the DNA TGTGCCATCAGTGAGCTTCTTGGCAATCAGCCCCAGCATTTT.

The chain combines TRBV9 with TRBJ1-1; no firm D call. This CDR3 comprises 15 residues. CDR1 is SGDLS, CDR2 YYNGEE, per germline. V was shortened by 2 bases and J by 6 bases, with 17 bases between the two germline ends. The CDR3 sequence: CASSVSQAREAEAFF. CDR3 sequence (DNA): TGTGCCAGCAGCGTCTCTCAAGCAAGGGAGGCTGAAGCTTTCTTT.

This chain joins TRBV7-3 and TRBJ2-7; 9 nucleotides align to TRBD1. Germline assignment: CDR1 SGHTA and CDR2 FQGTGA. V was pared by 3 bases and J by 5 bases, with 8 bases of the junction left unmatched. This CDR3 has 15 residues. CDR3 amino acids: CASSFRGDRENEQYF. The CDR3 nucleotides are TGTGCCAGCAGCTTCCGAGGGGACAGGGAAAACGAGCAGTACTTC.

In the case of this clone: This same CDR3 is encoded by further DNA sequences in the sample. The chain joins TRBV6-4 to TRBJ2-3, with TRBD2 matching over 7 bases. CDR1 is MRHNA and CDR2 is SNTAGT in the germline V gene. The CDR3 covers 15 residues. V lost 3 bases and J lost 1; bases outside the gene matches: 4. CDR3 sequence: CASSEAGSRTDTQYF. Here the CDR3 DNA reads TGTGCCAGCAGTGAAGCGGGGAGCCGCACAGATACGCAGTATTTT.

V usage is TRBV18 and J usage is TRBJ1-1; D is uncertain. The CDR3 runs 14 residues. Between the trimmed V and J ends, which lost 2 bases and 3 bases, there was a span of 10 bases. Germline CDR1 and CDR2: KGHSH and LQKENI. The CDR3 spells CASSPEAPDTEAFF. The CDR3 DNA reads TGTGCCAGCTCACCAGAGGCCCCGGACACTGAAGCTTTCTTT.

J is TRBJ2-7 and V is TRBV27; 9 bases are shared with TRBD2. The CDR3 is 15 amino acids. The V gene's germline CDR1 is MNHEY and CDR2 SMNVEV (reference sequence). With V trimmed by 4 bases and J by 2 bases, 6 bases remained unmatched. CDR3 loop: CASSYSGGYPYEQYF. The CDR3 DNA follows: TGTGCCAGCAGTTATAGCGGGGGTTATCCCTACGAGCAGTACTTC.

The chain joins TRBV5-6 to TRBJ2-1, with 7 bases that match TRBD2. This CDR3 contains 15 residues. With V trimmed by 4 bases and J by 4 bases, 8 bases remained unmatched. Germline V gene data show CDR1 as SGHDT and CDR2 as YYEEEE. The CDR3 loop is CASSQLGGEYNEQFF. CDR3 bases: TGTGCCAGCAGCCAACTTGGGGGGGAGTACAATGAGCAGTTCTTC. The full variable domain, rest sourced from reference TRBV5-6 and TRBJ2-1, is DAGVTQSPTHLIKTRGQQVTLRCSPKSGHDTVSWYQQALGQGPQFIFQYYEEEERQRGNFPDRFSGHQFPNYSSELNVNALLLGDSALYLCASSQLGGEYNEQFFGPGTRLTVL.

The chain employs TRBV5-1 and TRBJ1-5; 11 nucleotides align to TRBD1. Germline values: CDR1 SGHRS, CDR2 YFSETQ. The length of the CDR3 is 18 residues. J lost 4 bases, V lost 0 bases, and 9 bases had no gene match. CDR3 amino acids: CASSLVPGQGGRNQPQHF. The CDR3 DNA is TGCGCCAGCAGCTTGGTCCCGGGACAGGGGGGGAGGAATCAGCCCCAGCATTTT.

On this clone itself: The sample holds other DNA sequences that translate to the same CDR3. The CDR3 DNA reads as TGTGCCAGCAGCCGACAGGGGGGGCGGTCACCCCTCCACTTT. Translation: CASSRQGGRSPLHF. This chain uses TRBV14 with TRBJ1-6; 9 positions agree with TRBD1. This CDR3 comprises 14 residues. Trimming removed 4 bases from V and 10 bases from J; junction bases left unmatched: 5. Germline CDR1 SGHDN, CDR2 FVKESK.

The chain carries TRBV6-4 and TRBJ1-5, with 7 bases fitting TRBD1. Germline V gives CDR1 MRHNA, CDR2 SNTAGT. CDR3 length: 13 residues. V trimming: 4 bases; J trimming: 6 bases; junction bases outside the gene matches: 3. The CDR3 nucleotides read TGTGCCAGCAGTGCCCAGGGGGGTCAGCCCCAGCATTTT. Encoded protein: CASSAQGGQPQHF.

The chain carries TRBV5-1 and TRBJ1-3, with 9 nucleotides matching TRBD1. The CDR3 contains 15 residues. Germline V gives CDR1 SGHRS, CDR2 YFSETQ. J lost 4 bases, V lost 4 bases, and 6 bases had no gene match. CDR3 coding DNA: TGCGCCAGCAGCGAGGGACAGGGCTTCGGAAACACCATATATTTT. It specifies CASSEGQGFGNTIYF.

The gene calls are TRBV9 and TRBJ2-1; tentative D call: TRBD2 (5 bases). Germline lookup yields CDR1 SGDLS and CDR2 YYNGEE. The CDR3 has 16 residues. V was trimmed by 4 bases and J by 4 bases, leaving 18 bases between them. The CDR3 reads CASSPSGADPYNEQFF. CDR3 bases: TGTGCCAGCAGCCCGAGCGGAGCGGACCCTTACAATGAGCAGTTCTTC.

The chain has TRBV2 and TRBJ2-3; 8 bases agree with TRBD1. Germline trimming cut 6 bases from V and 3 bases from J; bases unmatched to any gene: 8. Germline values: CDR1 SNHLY, CDR2 FYNNEI. This CDR3 region has 15 residues. The CDR3 DNA reads as TGTGCCAGCAGGGGCCGGCAGGGGGCAACAGATACGCAGTATTTT. It encodes CASRGRQGATDTQYF.

This clone was observed once. The CDR3 reads CASSFGQVKETQYF. CDR3 nucleotides: TGTGCCAGCAGCTTCGGACAGGTCAAAGAGACCCAGTACTTC. This chain uses TRBV7-9 with TRBJ2-5; TRBD1 matches at 7 bases. Trimming at V came to 3 bases and at J to 3 bases, leaving 4 bases not matched to a gene. The CDR3 spans 14 residues. Germline V gives CDR1 SEHNR, CDR2 FQNEAQ (reference sequence).

The chain combines TRBV28 with TRBJ2-5; maybe TRBD2 (5 bases). Trimming took off 3 bases at V and 3 bases at J, with 11 bases between the two ends. Looked up from germline, CDR1 is MDHEN and CDR2 is SYDVKM. The CDR3 length is 14 residues. The CDR3 loop reads CASSLSSWEETQYF. The CDR3 bases are TGTGCCAGCAGTTTGTCTAGCTGGGAAGAGACCCAGTACTTC. Full variable domain (rest looked up from reference TRBV28 and TRBJ2-5): DVKVTQSSRYLVKRTGEKVFLECVQDMDHENMFWYRQDPGLGLRLIYFSYDVKMKEKGDIPEGYSVSREKKERFSLILESASTNQTSMYLCASSLSSWEETQYFGPGTRLLVL.

CDR3 sequence: CASSSGLPTDTQYF. The CDR3 nucleotides read TGCGCCAGCAGCTCGGGACTGCCCACAGATACGCAGTATTTT. This sequence joins TRBV5-1 and TRBJ2-3; tentative D call: TRBD2 (6 bases). V was clipped by 3 bases and J by 2 bases, with 10 bases between them. The CDR3 covers 14 residues. Per the germline V gene, CDR1 is SGHRS and CDR2 is YFSETQ.

This clone has only one observation. V is TRBV5-6 and J is TRBJ1-2; 8 bases agree with TRBD1. The ends lost 4 bases at V and 6 bases at J; junction bases unmatched: 5. CDR3 length: 13 residues. Germline V lookup: CDR1 SGHDT, CDR2 YYEEEE. CDR3 residues: CASSLGQGDGYTF. DNA for the CDR3: TGTGCCAGCAGCCTAGGACAGGGTGATGGCTACACCTTC.